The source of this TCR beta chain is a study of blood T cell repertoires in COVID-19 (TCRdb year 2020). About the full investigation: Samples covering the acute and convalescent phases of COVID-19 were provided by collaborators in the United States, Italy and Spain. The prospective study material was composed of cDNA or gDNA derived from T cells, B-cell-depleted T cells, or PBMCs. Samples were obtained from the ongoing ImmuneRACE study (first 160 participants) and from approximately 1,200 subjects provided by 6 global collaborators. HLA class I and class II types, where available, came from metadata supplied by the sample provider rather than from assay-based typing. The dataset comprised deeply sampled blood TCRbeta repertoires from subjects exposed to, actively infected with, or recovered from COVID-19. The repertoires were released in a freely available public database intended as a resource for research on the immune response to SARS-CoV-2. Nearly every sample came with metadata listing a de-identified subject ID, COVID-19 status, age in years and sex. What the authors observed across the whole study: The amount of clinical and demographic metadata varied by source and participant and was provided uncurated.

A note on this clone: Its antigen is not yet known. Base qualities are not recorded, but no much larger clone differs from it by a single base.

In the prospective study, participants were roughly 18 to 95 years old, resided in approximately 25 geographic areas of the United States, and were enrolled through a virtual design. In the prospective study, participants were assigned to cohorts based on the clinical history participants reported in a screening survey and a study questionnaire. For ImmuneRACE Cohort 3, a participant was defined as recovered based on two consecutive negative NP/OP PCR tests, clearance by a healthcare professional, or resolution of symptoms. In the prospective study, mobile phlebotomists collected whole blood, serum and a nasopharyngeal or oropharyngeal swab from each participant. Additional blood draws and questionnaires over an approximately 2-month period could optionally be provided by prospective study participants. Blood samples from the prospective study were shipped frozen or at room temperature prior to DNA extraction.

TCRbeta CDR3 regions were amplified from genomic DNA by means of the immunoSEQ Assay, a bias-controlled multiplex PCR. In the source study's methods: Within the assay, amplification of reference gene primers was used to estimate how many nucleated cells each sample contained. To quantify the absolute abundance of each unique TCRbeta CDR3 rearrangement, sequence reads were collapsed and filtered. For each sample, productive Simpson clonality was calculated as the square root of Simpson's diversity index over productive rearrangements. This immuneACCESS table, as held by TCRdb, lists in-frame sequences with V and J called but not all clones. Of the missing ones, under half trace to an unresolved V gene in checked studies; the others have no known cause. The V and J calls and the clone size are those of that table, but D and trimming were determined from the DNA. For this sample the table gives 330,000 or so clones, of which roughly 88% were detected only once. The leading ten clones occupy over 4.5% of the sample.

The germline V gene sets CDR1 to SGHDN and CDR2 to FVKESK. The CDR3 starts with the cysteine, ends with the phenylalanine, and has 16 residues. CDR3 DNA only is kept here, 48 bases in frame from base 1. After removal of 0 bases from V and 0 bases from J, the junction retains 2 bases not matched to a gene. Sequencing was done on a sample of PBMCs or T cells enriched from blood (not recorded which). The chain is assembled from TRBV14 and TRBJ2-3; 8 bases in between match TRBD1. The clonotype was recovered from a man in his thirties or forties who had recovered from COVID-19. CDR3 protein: CASSQETGASTDTQYF. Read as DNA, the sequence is TGTGCCAGCAGCCAAGAGACAGGGGCTAGCACAGATACGCAGTATTTT.